One T cell receptor (beta chain) is described in this entry. This entry is derived from a study of somatic mutations in cytotoxic T cells in rheumatoid arthritis. Turning to the study itself: The authors flow-sorted some V beta antibody-stained T-cell populations at nearly 100% purity, including V beta1+ cells that they sequenced for TCRB.

The table came from immunoSEQ multiplex PCR; TCRdb's copy has only in-frame clones and leaves some out. The sample has about 23,000 clones; approximately 80% are singletons. With 4 bases clipped from V and 2 bases from J, the junction kept 21 bases outside the gene matches. This CDR3 comprises 19 residues. CDR1 is SGHRS and CDR2 is YFSETQ in the germline V gene. The genes are TRBV5-1 and TRBJ2-7; 7 bases are shared with TRBD2. This TCR was sampled from an adult with rheumatoid arthritis. The sample taken for sequencing was CD8+ T cells sorted from blood. The CDR3 DNA reads as TGCGCCAGCAGCCCCACAGATACCGCCTACCCCGGGACTACCTACGAGCAGTACTTC. Protein product: CASSPTDTAYPGTTYEQYF.